This TCR beta chain is drawn from a study of blood T cell repertoires in COVID-19. Study as a whole: COVID-19 samples collected from the United States, Italy and Spain covered acute and convalescent phases. Sources were T cells, B-cell-depleted T cells, or PBMCs; the material itself was cDNA or gDNA.

This clone was detected a few times. As processed by the authors: Researchers report that nucleated cell counts were estimated from reference gene primer amplification. Produced via immunoSEQ multiplex PCR; TCRdb's table is partial and in-frame only. That table gives V, J and clone size, and the DNA gave D and trimming. Of about 110,000 clones in the sample, around 64% are singletons; the top ten hold around 1.9%. Trimming took 5 bases from V and 5 from J; bases not matched to a gene: 9. Per germline, CDR1 MGHDK and CDR2 SYGVNS. This CDR3 is 15 amino acids long. The genes are TRBV25-1 and TRBJ1-2; 9 positions agree with TRBD1. The specimen was peripheral blood. This receptor was identified in a woman in her thirties or forties with acute or convalescent COVID-19. CDR3 residues: CASSSSGTGIYGYTF. The CDR3 bases are TGTGCCAGCAGTTCTTCCGGGACAGGGATTTATGGCTACACCTTC.